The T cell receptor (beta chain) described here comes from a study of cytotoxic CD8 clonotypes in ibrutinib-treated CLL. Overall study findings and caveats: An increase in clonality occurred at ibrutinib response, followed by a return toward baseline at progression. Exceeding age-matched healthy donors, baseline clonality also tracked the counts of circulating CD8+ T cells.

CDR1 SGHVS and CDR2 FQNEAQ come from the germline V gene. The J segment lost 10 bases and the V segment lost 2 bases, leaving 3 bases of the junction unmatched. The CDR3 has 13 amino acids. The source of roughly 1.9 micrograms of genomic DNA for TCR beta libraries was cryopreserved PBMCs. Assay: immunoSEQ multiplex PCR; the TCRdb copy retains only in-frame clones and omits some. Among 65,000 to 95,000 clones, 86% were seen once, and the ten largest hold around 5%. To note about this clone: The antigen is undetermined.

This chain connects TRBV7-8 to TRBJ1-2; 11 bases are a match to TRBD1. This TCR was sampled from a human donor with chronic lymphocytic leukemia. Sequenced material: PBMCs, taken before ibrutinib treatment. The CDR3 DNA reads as TGTGCCAGCAGCTTACGGGACAGGGGGGACTACACCTTC. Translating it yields CASSLRDRGDYTF.